The sequence of this TCR beta chain was determined in a study of blood T cell repertoires in COVID-19. The CDR3 totals 17 residues. Trimming at V came to 3 bases and at J to 4 bases, leaving 13 bases not matched to a gene. Germline CDR1 MNHNS, CDR2 SASEGT. Donors were grouped by their self-reported clinical history. The assay was immunoSEQ multiplex PCR, and TCRdb's table has in-frame clones only and misses some. In the table there are 500,000 or so clones, about nine tenths of which are singletons. The clonotype comes from a woman aged 18-29 years who had recovered from COVID-19. Sample: PBMCs or T cells enriched from blood (not recorded which). The rearrangement uses TRBV6-1 and TRBJ1-2, with 8 bases aligning to TRBD1. The CDR3 DNA is TGTGCCAGCAGTGACCCAGGAGGTGGGACAGGACGCTATGGCTACACCTTC. Its protein is CASSDPGGGTGRYGYTF.